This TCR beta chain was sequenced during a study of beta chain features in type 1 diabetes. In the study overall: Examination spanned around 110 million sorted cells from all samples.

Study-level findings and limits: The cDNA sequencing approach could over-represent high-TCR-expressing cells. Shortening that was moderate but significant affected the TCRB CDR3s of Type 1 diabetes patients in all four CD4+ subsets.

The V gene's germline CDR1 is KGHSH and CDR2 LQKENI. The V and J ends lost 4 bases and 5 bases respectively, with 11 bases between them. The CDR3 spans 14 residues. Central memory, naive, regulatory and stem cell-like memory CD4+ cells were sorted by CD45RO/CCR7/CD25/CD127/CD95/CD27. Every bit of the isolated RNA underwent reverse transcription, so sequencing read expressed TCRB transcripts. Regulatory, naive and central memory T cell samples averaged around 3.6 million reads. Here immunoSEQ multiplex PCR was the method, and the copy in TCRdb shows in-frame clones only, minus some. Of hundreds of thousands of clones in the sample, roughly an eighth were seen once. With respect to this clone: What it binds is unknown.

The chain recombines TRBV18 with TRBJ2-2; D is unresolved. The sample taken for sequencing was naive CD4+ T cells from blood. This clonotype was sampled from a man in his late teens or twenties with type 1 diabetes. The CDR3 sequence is CASSLHEETGELFF. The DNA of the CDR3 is TGTGCCAGCTCACTCCATGAGGAAACCGGGGAGCTGTTTTTT.